This TCR beta chain was found in a study of cytomegalovirus exposure and HLA in healthy donors. V was clipped by 0 bases and J by 6 bases; unmatched bases: 8. The CDR3 spans 16 residues. Germline CDR1 and CDR2: SGHRS and YFSETQ. PCR primers comprised 60 Vbeta and 13 Jbeta primers. TCRdb's copy holds only in-frame clones and misses some; the assay was immunoSEQ multiplex PCR. The sample contains approximately 160,000 clones, 77% of which appear only once. With regard to this clone: Its antigen is as yet unknown.

Findings and caveats of the study: Common viral pathogens (according to a later analysis) appeared linked to several of the most significant clusters. In presence/absence analyses, roughly uniform sequencing depth across donors was assumed.

The rearrangement joins TRBV5-1 to TRBJ2-3; TRBD2 matches at 9 bases. Sequencing was performed on PBMCs. The clonotype originates from a male donor in good health and CMV-seropositive. The CDR3 protein is CASSLVGGGAPDTQYF. DNA for the CDR3: TGCGCCAGCAGCTTGGTTGGCGGGGGGGCCCCGGATACGCAGTATTTT.